This is a list of T cell receptor beta chains from one sample in a study of shared clonotypes between healthy human individuals. Sequenced by immunoSEQ multiplex PCR; TCRdb stores in-frame clones only, minus some. The data show over 2 million clones, roughly 94% seen once. The material sequenced was naive CD8+ T cells sorted from blood. The receptors stem from a man between 18 and 35 years old in good health. CDR3s include the opening cysteine and the closing phenylalanine or tryptophan. A D gene is named only where the DNA matches it firmly. The listing skips clone size in some rows; elsewhere it reads once, few, many or a size class.

clone_size j_call d_call v_call cdr3_nt cdr3_aa
NA TRBJ2-7 TRBD2 TRBV11-2 TGTGCCAGCAGCTTAGGCTGGGGGGGGGACTACGAGCAGTACTTC CASSLGWGGDYEQYF
NA TRBJ2-7 NA TRBV6-1 TGTGCCAGCAGTGAAGATGCGTACTACGAGCAGTACTTC CASSEDAYYEQYF
once TRBJ2-5 NA TRBV6-5 TGTGCCAGCAGCCCGGGGGACAGCCAAGAGACCCAGTACTTC CASSPGDSQETQYF
NA TRBJ1-1 NA TRBV27 TGTGCCAGCAGTTTTCGGGGGACTGAAGCTTTCTTT CASSFRGTEAFF
NA TRBJ2-5 NA TRBV7-9 TGTGCCAGCAGTCTTAGTGACCAGGGGTTGAAGGAGACCCAGTACTTC CASSLSDQGLKETQYF
NA TRBJ2-7 TRBD2 TRBV9 TGTGCCAGCAGCGTGAGCGGGAGGGCCCCTCGCGAGCAGTACTTC CASSVSGRAPREQYF
NA TRBJ1-1 NA TRBV11-3 TGTGCCAGCAGCCCAACTACGGGTTCTACTGAAGCTTTCTTT CASSPTTGSTEAFF
NA TRBJ1-1 NA TRBV19 TGTGCCAGTAGTATGCTCGCGACTGAAGCTTTCTTT CASSMLATEAFF
NA TRBJ2-7 TRBD2 TRBV6-1 TGTGCCAGCAGACAGGGCGGGGGGCTGTACGAGCAGTACTTC CASRQGGGLYEQYF
NA TRBJ2-1 NA TRBV5-8 TGTGCCAGCAGCTTCAGGGGTAACAATGAGCAGTTCTTC CASSFRGNNEQFF
NA TRBJ2-3 NA TRBV2 TGTGCCAGCATTCCTGGGGACGCAGATACGCAGTATTTT CASIPGDADTQYF